This TCR beta chain was identified in a study of Graves' ophthalmopathy and Graves' hyperthyroidism. All donors with ophthalmopathy were recorded as having moderate-to-severe activity, CAS ≥3, NOSPECS ≥4 and a duration under 3 months. CDR3 size: 12 residues. Germline CDR1 WNHNN, CDR2 SYGVQD (reference sequence). V lost 3 bases and J lost 8, with 10 bases in between. Amplified TCR beta CDR3 regions were obtained using RNA transcripts as template. After a first-round RT-PCR with HTBI primers, a second-round multiplex PCR was run. TCRdb reanalysed the multiplex PCR reads using MiXCR and keeps one entry per CDR3 protein. Of 40,000 to 45,000 distinct CDR3 sequences in the sample, about 50% were seen once.

The material sequenced was peripheral blood. The chain is built from TRBV10-1 and TRBJ1-2; D not resolved. This clonotype originated in an adult man with Graves' ophthalmopathy. CDR3 nucleotide sequence: TGCGCCAGCAGTGATGGGGATCAGGGCTACACCTTC. Amino acid sequence: CASSDGDQGYTF.